These 29 T cell receptor beta chains came from one sample sequenced in a study of OX40 agonist ivuxolimab in advanced cancers. Sequencing used immunoSEQ multiplex PCR; TCRdb keeps in-frame clones, though not all of them. The data show 65,000 to 85,000 clones, roughly 85% seen once. The sequences come from CD4+ or CD8+ T cells sorted from blood, collected in a trial of the OX40 agonist ivuxolimab. Receptors were obtained from an adult with an advanced solid tumor such as melanoma, head and neck, liver or kidney cancer.

This chain connects TRBV15 to TRBJ1-4; possible D gene TRBD1, 6 bases. Germline V gene sequence: CDR1 LNHNV, CDR2 YYDKDF (reference sequence). The length of the CDR3 is 13 residues. V was cut by 5 bases and J by 8 bases, with 12 bases left in between. The CDR3: CATSRGAEEKLFF. The CDR3, as DNA: TGTGCCACCAGCCGGGGGGCAGAAGAAAAACTGTTTTTT.

The chain employs TRBV5-1 and TRBJ2-3; either TRBD1 or TRBD2 may fit D (5 bases each). Trimming cost V 6 bases and J 1 base, with 12 bases left between them. CDR1 SGHRS and CDR2 YFSETQ come from the germline V gene. This CDR3 contains 14 residues. The chain's CDR3 is CASNSGTRTDTQYF. CDR3 sequence (DNA): TGCGCCAGCAACTCCGGGACCCGCACAGATACGCAGTATTTT.

This sequence joins TRBV9 and TRBJ2-5; 9 nucleotides align to TRBD1. CDR1 SGDLS and CDR2 YYNGEE come from the germline V gene. The CDR3 sequence is 15 residues long. The J segment lost 11 bases and the V segment lost 4 bases, leaving 15 bases of the junction unmatched. The chain's CDR3 is CASSPRDREVGEQYF. CDR3 in DNA: TGTGCCAGCAGCCCCCGGGACAGGGAGGTGGGAGAGCAGTACTTC. The full variable domain, with the rest looked up from reference TRBV9 and TRBJ2-5, is DSGVTQTPKHLITATGQRVTLRCSPRSGDLSVYWYQQSLDQGLQFLIQYYNGEERAKGNILERFSAQQFPDLHSELNLSSLELGDSALYFCASSPRDREVGEQYFGPGTRLLVL.

With respect to this clone: In the same sample, other DNA sequences code for this CDR3. This sequence joins TRBV7-6 and TRBJ1-1, with TRBD1 as a possible D gene (5 bases). Trimming cost V 4 bases and J 2 bases, with 11 bases left between them. CDR1 SGHVS and CDR2 FNYEAQ come from the germline V gene. The CDR3 sequence is 14 residues long. The CDR3 region has the DNA TGTGCCAGCAGCTCGGGACGGGGAAACACTGAAGCTTTCTTT. Amino acids: CASSSGRGNTEAFF.

The chain links TRBV4-3 to TRBJ1-3, with D unclear. The length of the CDR3 is 14 residues. Trimming took 0 bases from V and 8 from J, leaving 11 bases between them. Per germline, CDR1 LGHNA and CDR2 YSLEER. The CDR3 DNA is TGCGCCAGCAGCCAAGATTTACTGACACACACCATATATTTT. Its translation: CASSQDLLTHTIYF.

The chain recombines TRBV7-3 with TRBJ2-2; unclear D gene. The CDR3 runs to 13 residues. Germline V gives CDR1 SGHTA, CDR2 FQGTGA. Trimming pared 5 bases from V and 4 bases from J, leaving 8 bases between. CDR3: CASSAYSTGELFF. CDR3 nucleotide sequence: TGTGCCAGCAGCGCATACAGCACCGGGGAGCTGTTTTTT.

The chain carries TRBV28 and TRBJ1-1; a possible D gene is TRBD1 (5 bases). V shed 7 bases and J shed 4 bases, with 16 bases lying between them. Looked up from germline, CDR1 is MDHEN and CDR2 is SYDVKM. The CDR3 length is 14 residues. The CDR3 nucleotides are TGTGCCAGCACCGGAGGTCCTAGGGGCACTGAAGCTTTCTTT. This codes for CASTGGPRGTEAFF.

This CDR3 is CASSPGGTATGELFF. The CDR3 nucleotides are TGTGCCAGCAGCCCTGGCGGGACGGCCACCGGGGAGCTGTTTTTT. J is TRBJ2-2 and V is TRBV5-4; the D gene is possibly TRBD2 (6 bases). Germline CDR1 is SGHNT and CDR2 is YYREEE (reference sequence). Trimming pared 4 bases from V and 4 bases from J, leaving 14 bases between. CDR3 size: 15 residues.

The chain combines TRBV11-3 with TRBJ2-5, with a weak D call TRBD2 (6 bases). Trimming left V 4 bases short and J 4 bases short, with 7 bases between. The CDR3 contains 12 residues. The germline V gene encodes CDR1 SGHNT and CDR2 YENEEA. The CDR3 is CASSWRGETQYF. CDR3 in DNA: TGTGCCAGCAGCTGGAGGGGAGAGACCCAGTACTTC. Full variable domain (rest looked up from reference TRBV11-3 and TRBJ2-5): EAGVVQSPRYKIIEKKQPVAFWCNPISGHNTLYWYLQNLGQGPELLIRYENEEAVDDSQLPKDRFSAERLKGVDSTLKIQPAELGDSAVYLCASSWRGETQYFGPGTRLLVL.

The chain is built from TRBV25-1 and TRBJ2-5; TRBD1 matches 7 bases. After removal of 1 base from V and 2 bases from J, the junction contained 4 bases not matched to a gene. The germline V gene encodes CDR1 MGHDK and CDR2 SYGVNS. The CDR3 is made up of 15 amino acids. The CDR3 loop is CASSELDRPQETQYF. The DNA of the CDR3 is TGTGCCAGCAGTGAATTGGACAGGCCACAAGAGACCCAGTACTTC.

This chain uses TRBV5-1 with TRBJ1-1; D remains unclear. The V gene's germline CDR1 is SGHRS and CDR2 YFSETQ. There are 14 residues in the CDR3. V lost 5 bases and J 0 bases, leaving 11 bases between the germline ends. CDR3 sequence: CASSLTQMNTEAFF. DNA of the CDR3: TGCGCCAGCAGTTTAACACAGATGAACACTGAAGCTTTCTTT.

On this clone: Other DNA sequences from this sample encode an identical CDR3 as well. The chain is built from TRBV9 and TRBJ2-3, with D perhaps matching TRBD1 (5 bases). Germline CDR1 SGDLS, CDR2 YYNGEE. Deletions cut 0 bases from V and 3 bases from J, with 5 bases between. This CDR3 comprises 13 residues. The CDR3 is CASSVEGTDTQYF. The CDR3 DNA reads TGTGCCAGCAGCGTAGAGGGGACAGATACGCAGTATTTT. Combining the CDR3 with reference TRBV9 and TRBJ2-3 gives the whole variable domain DSGVTQTPKHLITATGQRVTLRCSPRSGDLSVYWYQQSLDQGLQFLIQYYNGEERAKGNILERFSAQQFPDLHSELNLSSLELGDSALYFCASSVEGTDTQYFGPGTRLTVL.

This clone was picked up a small number of times. The DNA of the CDR3 is TGTGCCAGCAGTTACTCGATTTGGCAGGGGGGGAATGAGCAGTTCTTC. Its protein product is CASSYSIWQGGNEQFF. The chain has TRBV6-5 and TRBJ2-1, with D perhaps assigned TRBD1 or TRBD2 (7 bases each). Looked up from germline, CDR1 is MNHEY and CDR2 is SVGAGI. Between the trimmed V and J ends, which lost 0 bases and 7 bases, there was a span of 16 bases. This CDR3 has 16 amino acids.

The rearrangement joins TRBV28 to TRBJ2-2; possibly TRBD2 for D (5 bases). The V gene's germline CDR1 is MDHEN and CDR2 SYDVKM. V lost 4 bases and J 8 bases, leaving 20 bases between the germline ends. CDR3 size: 16 residues. In DNA form, the CDR3 reads TGTGCCAGCAGTTCATCCGGACTTTCTTCGAAGGGGGAGCTGTTTTTT. Its translation: CASSSSGLSSKGELFF.

CDR3 sequence reads: CASSLGAGGINEQYF. CDR3 bases: TGTGCCAGCAGCCTAGGAGCGGGAGGGATAAACGAGCAGTACTTC. This rearrangement joins TRBV4-2 to TRBJ2-7, with 10 bases aligning to TRBD2. Germline V gives CDR1 LGHNA, CDR2 YNFKEQ. The CDR3 covers 15 residues. J lost 5 bases, V lost 4 bases, and 8 bases had no gene match.

The rearrangement links TRBV18 to TRBJ2-7; a possible D gene is TRBD2 (5 bases). Trimming removed 3 bases from V and 2 bases from J, with 14 bases in between. CDR1 KGHSH and CDR2 LQKENI come from the germline V gene. CDR3 length: 15 amino acids. DNA of the CDR3: TGTGCCAGCTCACCGAGGGCGAACGGGCCCTACGAGCAGTACTTC. This encodes CASSPRANGPYEQYF.

In regard to this clone: With a much larger clone just one base away, this may be a read error. The rearrangement uses TRBV28 and TRBJ2-5; D gene ambiguous. Between the trimmed V and J ends, which lost 4 bases and 2 bases, there was a span of 2 bases. Germline V gene lookup returns CDR1 MDHEN and CDR2 SYDVKM. The CDR3 length is 11 residues. This chain's CDR3 is CASSWQETQYF. The CDR3 nucleotides are TGTGCCAGCAGTTGGCAAGAGACCCAGTACTTC.

This clone was picked up a small number of times. J is TRBJ1-1 and V is TRBV5-4; D not resolved. Germline CDR1 SGHNT, CDR2 YYREEE (reference sequence). The CDR3 is 14 amino acids. Trimming cost V 3 bases and J 1 base, with 10 bases left between them. CDR3 sequence: CASSSGRENTEAFF. The CDR3 bases are TGTGCCAGCAGCTCGGGGAGGGAGAACACTGAAGCTTTCTTT.

The sample holds a few counts of this clone. This chain links TRBV5-4 with TRBJ2-5, with a weak D call TRBD1 (6 bases). CDR3 length: 14 amino acids. With 3 bases removed from V and 4 bases from J, the gap between germline ends came to 13 bases. Germline-derived CDR1 and CDR2 are SGHNT and YYREEE (reference sequence). The CDR3: CASSSDSLIETQYF. Written as DNA, the CDR3 is TGTGCCAGCAGCTCGGACAGCCTTATAGAGACCCAGTACTTC.

The chain links TRBV7-2 to TRBJ2-5; no definite D call. The CDR3 extends over 14 amino acids. V was clipped by 5 bases and J by 0 bases, with 10 bases between them. The germline gives CDR1 SGHTA, CDR2 FQGNSA. The chain's CDR3 is CASSGRTYQETQYF. Here the CDR3 DNA reads TGTGCCAGCAGCGGAAGGACGTACCAAGAGACCCAGTACTTC.

The chain carries TRBV7-2 and TRBJ2-5; maybe TRBD1 (6 bases). Trimming left V 5 bases short and J 3 bases short, with 7 bases between. Germline CDR1 and CDR2: SGHTA and FQGNSA. The CDR3 contains 12 residues. The CDR3 here is CASSGQKETQYF. The CDR3 nucleotides are TGTGCCAGCAGCGGACAGAAAGAGACCCAGTACTTC.

This sequence joins TRBV5-1 and TRBJ1-3; D may be TRBD1 (6 bases). The CDR3 is 16 residues long. The V and J ends lost 0 bases and 0 bases respectively, with 10 bases between them. CDR1 and CDR2 (germline): SGHRS, YFSETQ. The CDR3 spells CASSLGGQISGNTIYF. CDR3 nucleotide sequence: TGCGCCAGCAGCTTGGGGGGGCAGATCTCTGGAAACACCATATATTTT. The variable domain in full, completed from reference TRBV5-1 and TRBJ1-3, reads KAGVTQTPRYLIKTRGQQVTLSCSPISGHRSVSWYQQTPGQGLQFLFEYFSETQRNKGNFPGRFSGRQFSNSRSEMNVSTLELGDSALYLCASSLGGQISGNTIYFGEGSWLTVV.

The V and J genes are TRBV6-5 and TRBJ1-2; 9 nucleotides agree with TRBD1. Germline V gene sequence: CDR1 MNHEY, CDR2 SVGAGI. J was trimmed by 2 bases and V by 6 bases; bases with no gene match: 4. CDR3 length: 14 amino acids. DNA of the CDR3: TGTGCCAGCAGGCGGGACAGGGACAACTATGGCTACACCTTC. Its protein product is CASRRDRDNYGYTF.

This clone came up once. The chain has TRBV4-3 and TRBJ2-1, with TRBD2 identical over 10 bases. J lost 7 bases, V lost 3 bases, and 9 bases had no gene match. This CDR3 is built from 16 residues. Per the germline V gene, CDR1 is LGHNA and CDR2 is YSLEER. CDR3 protein: CASSQLAGALMNEQFF. As DNA, the CDR3 is TGCGCCAGCAGCCAGCTAGCGGGGGCCCTTATGAATGAGCAGTTCTTC.

The rearrangement joins TRBV5-1 to TRBJ1-3, with TRBD1 identical over 11 bases. Germline CDR1 reads SGHRS; CDR2 reads YFSETQ. J lost 6 bases, V lost 3 bases, and 2 bases had no gene match. The CDR3 loop spans 14 amino acids. The CDR3 coding sequence is TGCGCCAGCAGCTCGGGACAGGGGGAAAACACCATATATTTT. Its protein product is CASSSGQGENTIYF.

This clone is judged medium-sized. V usage is TRBV15 and J usage is TRBJ1-2; the D is unclear. There are 16 residues in the CDR3. Germline CDR1 reads LNHNV; CDR2 reads YYDKDF (reference sequence). Trimming shortened V by 0 bases and J by 3 bases, and 14 bases separated the two germline ends. The CDR3 DNA is TGTGCCACCAGCAGAGACCGGGAAGGGAGCTACTATGGCTACACCTTC. Its translation is CATSRDREGSYYGYTF.

With regard to this clone: The junction and the germline gene differ at one end; a read error may be behind it. The J gene is TRBJ2-7, the V gene TRBV11-2; the match to TRBD1 covers 8 bases. Germline values: CDR1 SGHAT, CDR2 FQNNGV. The CDR3 has 16 amino acids. CDR3 loop: CANSLDLWQGAIEQYF. In DNA, the CDR3 is TGTGCCAACAGCTTAGATTTATGGCAGGGGGCGATAGAGCAGTACTTC. The whole variable domain, filled in from reference TRBV11-2 and TRBJ2-7, reads EAGVAQSPRYKIIEKRQSVAFWCNPISGHATLYWYQQILGQGPKLLIQFQNNGVVDDSQLPKDRFSAERLKGVDSTLKIQPAKLEDSAVYLCANSLDLWQGAIEQYFGPGTRLTVT.

The chain recombines TRBV30 with TRBJ2-5, with D tentatively TRBD2 (6 bases). Trimming took 2 bases from V and 3 from J, leaving 10 bases between them. Per germline, CDR1 GTSNPN and CDR2 SVGIG (reference sequence). The CDR3 sequence is 13 residues long. The chain's CDR3 is CAWSSGGEETQYF. CDR3 in DNA: TGTGCCTGGAGTTCTGGCGGGGAAGAGACCCAGTACTTC. The full variable domain, in which reference TRBV30 and TRBJ2-5 provide the parts outside the CDR3, is SQTIHQWPATLVQPVGSPLSLECTVEGTSNPNLYWYRQAAGRGLQLLFYSVGIGQISSEVPQNLSASRPQDRQFILSSKKLLLSDSGFYLCAWSSGGEETQYFGPGTRLLVL.

The rearrangement links TRBV28 to TRBJ2-2; 9 bases are a match to TRBD1. The CDR3 length is 14 residues. Trimming removed 5 bases from V and 4 bases from J; junction bases left unmatched: 2. Germline CDR1 MDHEN, CDR2 SYDVKM. The CDR3 protein is CASSKTGGTGELFF. CDR3 sequence (DNA): TGTGCCAGCAGTAAGACAGGGGGCACCGGGGAGCTGTTTTTT.